This TCR beta chain originates from a study of blood T cells in healthy people across ages. This clonotype was counted only a few times. The germline V gene has CDR1 MNHEY and CDR2 SVGEGT. The CDR3 is 17 amino acids. A J-beta primer mix and a sample-barcoded 5' primer were used in a second PCR of roughly 7 to 12 cycles. TCRdb itself ran the 5' RACE reads through MiXCR, one entry per CDR3 protein. The table shows around 800,000 distinct CDR3 sequences, with 35% to 50% occurring only once. The sample comprised blood. The chain combines TRBV6-2 or TRBV6-3 with TRBJ2-1; TRBD2 agrees at 12 bases. The end of the DNA aligns better with TRBJ2-7, so the J call may be wrong. This TCR derives from an elderly man in good health. The CDR3 region is CASSRRTSGTVYNEQYF. CDR3 bases: TGTGCCAGCAGCCGTCGGACTAGCGGGACAGTGTACAATGAGCAGTACTTC.